Below are 8 T cell receptor beta chains sequenced from a single sample in a study of T cells in Graves' hyperthyroidism and ophthalmopathy (dated by TCRdb to between 2018 and 2021). Receptor libraries were prepared by multiplex PCR. Sequencing was performed on an Illumina HiSeq 2000. Amplification of TCR beta CDR3 regions was carried out from RNA transcripts. The first round of RT-PCR for the TCR CDR3 was performed with the HTBI primer set and the Qiagen OneStep RT-PCR kit. TCRdb passed the public sequencing reads through fastp at Q25 and MiXCR, retaining productive beta sequences. Each CDR3 protein gets just one entry, which takes the most common genes and DNA from the rows behind it. The sample profile shows about 380,000 distinct CDR3 sequences; around 13% of them were found once. The ten largest clones represent roughly 9.6% of the sample. The sample was blood. Source of these receptors: a woman aged 55-70 years with Graves' hyperthyroidism.

This clonotype was detected a few times. The J gene is TRBJ2-2, the V gene TRBV18; perhaps TRBD2 as D (6 bases). CDR1 and CDR2 from the germline V gene are KGHSH and LQKENI. The length of the CDR3 is 17 residues. The V and J ends lost 1 base and 2 bases respectively, with 14 bases between them. CDR3 sequence reads: CASSPQGVAVNTGELFF. CDR3 DNA: TGTGCCAGCTCACCACAAGGGGTAGCGGTTAACACCGGGGAGCTGTTTTTT.

This rearrangement joins TRBV6-1 to TRBJ2-7, with D perhaps matching TRBD1 or TRBD2 (5 bases each). CDR1 and CDR2 from the germline V gene are MNHNS and SASEGT. The ends were cut back, 3 bases at V and 4 bases at J, with 13 bases in the middle. The CDR3 spans 14 residues. The CDR3 sequence: CASSEWGTLYEQYF. As DNA, the CDR3 is TGTGCCAGCAGTGAGTGGGGGACGTTATACGAGCAGTACTTC.

There are many counts of this clonotype. This chain joins TRBV28 and TRBJ1-5; D may be TRBD1 (6 bases). Germline CDR1 is MDHEN and CDR2 is SYDVKM. V was pared by 6 bases and J by 6 bases, with 12 bases between. This CDR3 spans 13 amino acids. In DNA, the CDR3 is TGTGCCAGCAGGGAGGGGGGGGGTCAGCCCCAGCATTTT. As protein: CASREGGGQPQHF. Using reference TRBV28 and TRBJ1-5 for the parts outside the CDR3, the full variable domain is DVKVTQSSRYLVKRTGEKVFLECVQDMDHENMFWYRQDPGLGLRLIYFSYDVKMKEKGDIPEGYSVSREKKERFSLILESASTNQTSMYLCASREGGGQPQHFGDGTRLSIL.

This clonotype was found many times. V usage is TRBV20-1 and J usage is TRBJ2-3; no reliable D call. CDR1 is DFQATT and CDR2 is SNEGSKA in the germline V gene (reference sequence). V lost 3 bases and J lost 3, with 4 bases in between. This CDR3 is 11 amino acids long. The CDR3 DNA reads TGCAGTGCTAGCAGTACAGATACGCAGTATTTT. It is translated as CSASSTDTQYF.

CDR3 residues: CASSPSPSGSYNEQFF. The CDR3 nucleotides read TGTGCCAGTAGTCCCTCCCCTAGCGGCTCCTACAATGAGCAGTTCTTC. This sequence joins TRBV19 and TRBJ2-1, with 7 bases matching TRBD2. The germline gives CDR1 LNHDA, CDR2 SQIVND (reference sequence). The V segment lost 5 bases and the J segment 0 bases; nucleotides outside the gene matches: 7. The CDR3 is made up of 16 amino acids.

This clonotype was counted ten times or more. The rearrangement uses TRBV10-2 and TRBJ1-6; unclear D gene. With 6 bases removed from V and 7 bases from J, the gap between germline ends came to 19 bases. Germline assignment: CDR1 WSHSY and CDR2 SAAADI. This CDR3 is 16 amino acids long. The CDR3, as DNA: TGCGCCAGCAGGCCCTCCCCGCGGGGTTTGAATTCACCCCTCCACTTT. Translating gives CASRPSPRGLNSPLHF.

In this sample, this clonotype turned up a few times. V gene TRBV3-1 combines with J gene TRBJ1-1; 8 bases match TRBD1. The CDR3 is 15 residues long. Trimming at V came to 7 bases and at J to 1 base, leaving 8 bases not matched to a gene. Germline CDR1 and CDR2: LGHDT and YNNKEL (reference sequence). This chain's CDR3 is CASTSWTGRNTEAFF. CDR3 DNA: TGTGCCAGCACCTCCTGGACAGGGCGGAACACTGAAGCTTTCTTT.

Many counts were recorded for this clonotype. The V and J genes are TRBV6-1 and TRBJ1-2; 11 positions match TRBD1. This CDR3 region has 17 residues. V lost 3 bases, J lost 5 bases, and 11 bases stayed unmatched. Germline V gene sequence: CDR1 MNHNS, CDR2 SASEGT. The CDR3 loop is CASSERTGGAVGYGYTF. The CDR3 nucleotides read TGTGCCAGCAGTGAGAGGACAGGGGGCGCGGTTGGGTATGGCTACACCTTC.